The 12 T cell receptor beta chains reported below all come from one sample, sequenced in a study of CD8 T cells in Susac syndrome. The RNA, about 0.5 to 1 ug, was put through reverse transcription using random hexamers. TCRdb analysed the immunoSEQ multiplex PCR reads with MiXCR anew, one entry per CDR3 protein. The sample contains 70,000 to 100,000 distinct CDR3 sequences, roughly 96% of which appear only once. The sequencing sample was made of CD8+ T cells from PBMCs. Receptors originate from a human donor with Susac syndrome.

CDR3 in amino acids: CAWSVGQETQYF. The CDR3, as DNA: TGTGCCTGGAGTGTCGGGCAAGAGACCCAGTACTTC. The chain joins TRBV30 to TRBJ2-5, with D hard to call. Trimming pared 0 bases from V and 2 bases from J, leaving 4 bases between. The CDR3 runs 12 residues. Germline CDR1 GTSNPN, CDR2 SVGIG (reference sequence).

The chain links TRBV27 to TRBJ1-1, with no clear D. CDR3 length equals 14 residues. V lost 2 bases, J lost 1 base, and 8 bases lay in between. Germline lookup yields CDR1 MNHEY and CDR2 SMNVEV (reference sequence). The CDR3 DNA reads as TGTGCCAGCAGTTTAATAGGTGGGAACACTGAAGCTTTCTTT. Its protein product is CASSLIGGNTEAFF.

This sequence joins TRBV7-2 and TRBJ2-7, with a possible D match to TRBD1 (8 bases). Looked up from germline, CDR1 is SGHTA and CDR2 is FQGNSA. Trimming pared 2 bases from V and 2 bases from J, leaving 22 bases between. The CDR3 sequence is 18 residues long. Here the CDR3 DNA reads TGTGCCAGCAGCTTACAGGGGGCTCCTAGCGGACTTACCTACGAGCAGTACTTC. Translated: CASSLQGAPSGLTYEQYF.

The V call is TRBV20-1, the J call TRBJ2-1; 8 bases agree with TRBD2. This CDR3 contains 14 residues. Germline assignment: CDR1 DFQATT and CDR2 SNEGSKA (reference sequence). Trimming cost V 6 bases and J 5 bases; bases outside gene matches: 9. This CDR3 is CSAGGGRANNEQFF. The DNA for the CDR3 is TGCAGTGCCGGGGGGGGCAGGGCAAACAATGAGCAGTTCTTC.

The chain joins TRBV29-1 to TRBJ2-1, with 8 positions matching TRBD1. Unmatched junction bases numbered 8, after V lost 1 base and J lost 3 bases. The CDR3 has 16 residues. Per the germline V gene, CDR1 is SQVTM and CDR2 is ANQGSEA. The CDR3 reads CSVEGSDRGVYNEQFF. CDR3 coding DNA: TGCAGCGTTGAAGGTTCCGACAGGGGAGTCTACAATGAGCAGTTCTTC.

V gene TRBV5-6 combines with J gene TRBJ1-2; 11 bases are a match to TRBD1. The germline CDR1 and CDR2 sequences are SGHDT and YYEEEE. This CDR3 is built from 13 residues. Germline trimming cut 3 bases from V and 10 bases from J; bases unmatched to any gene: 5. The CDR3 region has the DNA TGTGCCAGCAGCTCAACGGGACAGGGGGTCTACACCTTC. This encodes CASSSTGQGVYTF.

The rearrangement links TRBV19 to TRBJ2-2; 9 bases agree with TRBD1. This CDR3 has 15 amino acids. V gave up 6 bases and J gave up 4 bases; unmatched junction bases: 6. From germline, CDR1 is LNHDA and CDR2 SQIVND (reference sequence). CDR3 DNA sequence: TGTGCCAGTAGAAGGACAGGGGTCTTCACCGGGGAGCTGTTTTTT. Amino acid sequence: CASRRTGVFTGELFF.

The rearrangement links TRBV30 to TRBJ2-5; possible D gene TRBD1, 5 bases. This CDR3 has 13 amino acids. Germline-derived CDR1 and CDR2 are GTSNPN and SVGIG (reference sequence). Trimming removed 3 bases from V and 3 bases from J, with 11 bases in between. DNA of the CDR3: TGTGCCTGGAGCGGGCAGGGTAAAGAGACCCAGTACTTC. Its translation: CAWSGQGKETQYF.

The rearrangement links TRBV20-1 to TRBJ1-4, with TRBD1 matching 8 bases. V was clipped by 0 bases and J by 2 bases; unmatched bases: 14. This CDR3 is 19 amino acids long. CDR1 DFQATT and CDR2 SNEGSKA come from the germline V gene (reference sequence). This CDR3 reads CSARDPDGTGAVTNEKLFF. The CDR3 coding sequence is TGCAGTGCTAGAGATCCGGATGGGACAGGCGCCGTTACTAATGAAAAACTGTTTTTT.

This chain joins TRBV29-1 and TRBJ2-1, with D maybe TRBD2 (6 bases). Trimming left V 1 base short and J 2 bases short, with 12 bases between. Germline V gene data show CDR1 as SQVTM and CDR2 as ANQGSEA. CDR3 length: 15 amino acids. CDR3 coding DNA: TGCAGCGTTGAAGCAGGGAGGACCCCCTACAATGAGCAGTTCTTC. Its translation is CSVEAGRTPYNEQFF.

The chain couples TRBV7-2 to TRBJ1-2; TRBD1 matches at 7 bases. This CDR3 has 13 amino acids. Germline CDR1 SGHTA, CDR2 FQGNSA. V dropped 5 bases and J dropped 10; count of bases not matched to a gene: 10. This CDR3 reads CASSPQSTGDYTF. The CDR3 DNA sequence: TGTGCCAGCAGCCCACAGTCCACAGGGGACTACACCTTC.

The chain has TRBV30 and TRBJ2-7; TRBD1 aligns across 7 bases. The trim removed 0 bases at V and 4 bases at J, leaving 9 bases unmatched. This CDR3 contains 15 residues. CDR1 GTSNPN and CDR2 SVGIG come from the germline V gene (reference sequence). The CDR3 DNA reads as TGTGCCTGGAGTGTAGGGGGCAGTGAAGGGTACGAGCAGTACTTC. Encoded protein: CAWSVGGSEGYEQYF.